This T cell receptor beta chain was recovered during a study of PD-1 blockade in classical Hodgkin lymphoma. Each and every patient relapsed after autologous stem cell transplantation, and patients got differing brentuximab vedotin exposure. Purification of CD4+ T cells from thawed PBMCs was achieved by magnetic negative selection. Repertoires were generated with immunoSEQ multiplex PCR, while TCRdb's copy carries only in-frame clones and drops some. The sample has about 35,000 clones, over 75% seen once. Whole-study results and caveats: Complete responders possessed baseline diversity comparable to newly diagnosed patients. Reports indicated that newly diagnosed patients had lower baseline TCR diversity than healthy donors did. Researchers reported that CD4+ TCR diversity, though not CD8+, rose significantly by C4D1.

About this clone: Its antigen is unknown.

The TCR originated in a human donor with classical Hodgkin lymphoma. Specimen: CD4+ T cells from blood, collected at baseline.

CDR3 coding DNA: TGTGCCAGCAGTACCCGAGTAGGGGCCCTAGGAGAGACCCAGTACTTC. It translates to CASSTRVGALGETQYF. This rearrangement joins TRBV2 to TRBJ2-5, with D perhaps TRBD1 (5 bases). CDR1 SNHLY and CDR2 FYNNEI come from the germline V gene. The CDR3 totals 16 residues. The V end was cut by 5 bases, the J end by 4 bases, with 20 bases between. Variable domain in full (rest from reference TRBV2 and TRBJ2-5): EPEVTQTPSHQVTQMGQEVILRCVPISNHLYFYWYRQILGQKVEFLVSFYNNEISEKSEIFDDQFSVERPDGSNFTLKIRSTKLEDSAMYFCASSTRVGALGETQYFGPGTRLLVL.